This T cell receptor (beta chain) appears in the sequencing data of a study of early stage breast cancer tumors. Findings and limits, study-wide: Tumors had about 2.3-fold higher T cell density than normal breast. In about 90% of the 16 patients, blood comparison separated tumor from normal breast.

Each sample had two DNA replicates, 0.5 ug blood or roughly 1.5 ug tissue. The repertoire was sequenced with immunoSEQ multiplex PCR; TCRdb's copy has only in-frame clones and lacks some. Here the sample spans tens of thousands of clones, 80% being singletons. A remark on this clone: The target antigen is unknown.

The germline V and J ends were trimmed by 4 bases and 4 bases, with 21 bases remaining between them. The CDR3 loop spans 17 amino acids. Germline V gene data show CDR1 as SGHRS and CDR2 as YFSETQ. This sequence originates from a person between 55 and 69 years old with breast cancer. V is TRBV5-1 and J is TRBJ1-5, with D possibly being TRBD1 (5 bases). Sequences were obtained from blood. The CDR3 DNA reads TGCGCCAGCAGCCACTCCCTATTCGACAGCTTAAATCAGCCCCAGCATTTT. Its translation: CASSHSLFDSLNQPQHF.